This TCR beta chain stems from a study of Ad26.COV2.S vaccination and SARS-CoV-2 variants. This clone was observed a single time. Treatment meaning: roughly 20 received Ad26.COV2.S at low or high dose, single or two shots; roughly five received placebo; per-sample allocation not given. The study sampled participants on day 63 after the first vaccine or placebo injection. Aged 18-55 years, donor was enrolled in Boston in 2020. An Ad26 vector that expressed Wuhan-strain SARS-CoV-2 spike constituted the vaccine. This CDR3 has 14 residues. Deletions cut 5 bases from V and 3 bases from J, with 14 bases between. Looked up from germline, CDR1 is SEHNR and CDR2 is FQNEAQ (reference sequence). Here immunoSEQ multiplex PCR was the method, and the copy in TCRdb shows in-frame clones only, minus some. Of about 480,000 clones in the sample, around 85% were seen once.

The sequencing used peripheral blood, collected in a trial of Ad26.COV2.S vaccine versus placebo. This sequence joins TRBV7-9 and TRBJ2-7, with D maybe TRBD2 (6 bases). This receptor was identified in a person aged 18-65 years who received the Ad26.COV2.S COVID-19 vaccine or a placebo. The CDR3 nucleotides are TGTGCCAGCAGCCCGGACCTGGGGGGCTACGAGCAGTACTTC. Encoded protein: CASSPDLGGYEQYF.